A selection of T cell receptor beta chains follows, all from one sample in a study of beta chain features in type 1 diabetes. The method was immunoSEQ multiplex PCR; TCRdb's version includes in-frame clones alone and lacks a portion of them. Of approximately 170,000 clones in the sample, over 55% are singletons; the top ten hold around 0.08%. Sequencing was performed on naive CD4+ T cells from blood. The receptor set was obtained from a man aged 25-40 years with type 1 diabetes. CDR3s include the opening cysteine and the closing phenylalanine or tryptophan. The order of the fields is clone size, D gene, V gene, J gene, CDR3 DNA, CDR3 protein. D genes are given only for firm matches. Clone sizes are given selectively: once, few, many, or a class where the clone is expanded.

clone_size: once
d_call: -
v_call: TRBV6-5
j_call: TRBJ1-4
cdr3_nt: TGTGCCAGCAGTAACCGGGACAACGAAAAACTGTTTTTT
cdr3_aa: CASSNRDNEKLFF

clone_size: -
d_call: TRBD1
v_call: TRBV29-1
j_call: TRBJ2-7
cdr3_nt: TGCAGCGTGGCCGGGACAGGGGGCGCCGACGAGCAGTACTTC
cdr3_aa: CSVAGTGGADEQYF

clone_size: few
d_call: TRBD1
v_call: TRBV29-1
j_call: TRBJ2-5
cdr3_nt: TGCAGCGTTGGTACAGGGGGAGAGACCCAGTACTTC
cdr3_aa: CSVGTGGETQYF

clone_size: few
d_call: -
v_call: TRBV9
j_call: TRBJ1-1
cdr3_nt: TGTGCCAGCAGCGTAACAGGGAACACTGAAGCTTTCTTT
cdr3_aa: CASSVTGNTEAFF

clone_size: once
d_call: -
v_call: TRBV7-2
j_call: TRBJ2-7
cdr3_nt: TGTGCCAGCAGCTTAGTGGGGGGGCCACACGAGCAGTACTTC
cdr3_aa: CASSLVGGPHEQYF

clone_size: -
d_call: -
v_call: TRBV9
j_call: TRBJ2-1
cdr3_nt: TGTGCCAGCAGCGTAGGGTTTCAGAATGAGCAGTTCTTC
cdr3_aa: CASSVGFQNEQFF

clone_size: -
d_call: -
v_call: TRBV7-2
j_call: TRBJ1-1
cdr3_nt: TGTGCCAGCAGCTATGGGACGGGCACTGAAGCTTTCTTT
cdr3_aa: CASSYGTGTEAFF

clone_size: few
d_call: -
v_call: TRBV5-1
j_call: TRBJ2-1
cdr3_nt: TGCGCCAGCAGCCCGCTCTCGGGGAAGAATGAGCAGTTCTTC
cdr3_aa: CASSPLSGKNEQFF

clone_size: few
d_call: -
v_call: TRBV29-1
j_call: TRBJ1-1
cdr3_nt: TGCAGCGTTGGAAGGGTACCGAACACTGAAGCTTTCTTT
cdr3_aa: CSVGRVPNTEAFF

clone_size: -
d_call: -
v_call: TRBV18
j_call: TRBJ1-4
cdr3_nt: TGTGCCAGCTCACCCTCTTCTAATGAAAAACTGTTTTTT
cdr3_aa: CASSPSSNEKLFF

clone_size: -
d_call: -
v_call: TRBV29-1
j_call: TRBJ2-5
cdr3_nt: TGCAGCGTGGGACGTACCCAAGAGACCCAGTACTTC
cdr3_aa: CSVGRTQETQYF

clone_size: -
d_call: TRBD2
v_call: TRBV7-2
j_call: TRBJ2-3
cdr3_nt: TGTGCCAGCAGCTCGGGACTAGCCCCAGATACGCAGTATTTT
cdr3_aa: CASSSGLAPDTQYF

clone_size: -
d_call: -
v_call: TRBV29-1
j_call: TRBJ2-3
cdr3_nt: TGCAGCGTTTCCCCTAGGGGGAACGCAGATACGCAGTATTTT
cdr3_aa: CSVSPRGNADTQYF

clone_size: few
d_call: -
v_call: TRBV4-3
j_call: TRBJ2-3
cdr3_nt: TGCGCCAGCAGCCAAGGGGGCCTGCGACTCTCTGCGGACAGGAGGGAATCTACGCAGTATTTT
cdr3_aa: CASSQGGLRLSADRRESTQYF

clone_size: once
d_call: -
v_call: TRBV11-2
j_call: TRBJ2-7
cdr3_nt: TGTGCCAGCAGCTTTGTGACGATTACGAAGGACGAGCAGTACTTC
cdr3_aa: CASSFVTITKDEQYF

clone_size: -
d_call: TRBD2
v_call: TRBV30
j_call: TRBJ2-1
cdr3_nt: TGTGCCTGGAGTGTAACCCGGACTAGGGCCAACAATGAGCAGTTCTTC
cdr3_aa: CAWSVTRTRANNEQFF

clone_size: -
d_call: -
v_call: TRBV30
j_call: TRBJ2-5
cdr3_nt: TGTGCCTGGAGCTCCCGGGACGGATTGTGGGCCCAGTACTTC
cdr3_aa: CAWSSRDGLWAQYF

clone_size: -
d_call: TRBD1
v_call: TRBV9
j_call: TRBJ2-3
cdr3_nt: TGTGCCAGCAGCGTAGGCGCAGGGGGCTATTTCGGAGATACGCAGTATTTT
cdr3_aa: CASSVGAGGYFGDTQYF

clone_size: -
d_call: -
v_call: TRBV14
j_call: TRBJ2-1
cdr3_nt: TGTGCCAGCAGCCAAGTGGCGGGCTCCTACAATGAGCAGTTCTTC
cdr3_aa: CASSQVAGSYNEQFF

clone_size: -
d_call: -
v_call: TRBV28
j_call: TRBJ2-7
cdr3_nt: TGTGCCAGCAGCCCGCAGCGGAGCGCCGAGCAGTACTTC
cdr3_aa: CASSPQRSAEQYF

clone_size: -
d_call: -
v_call: TRBV29-1
j_call: TRBJ1-1
cdr3_nt: TGCAGCGTTACGGTTTTAGGGAACACTGAAGCTTTCTTT
cdr3_aa: CSVTVLGNTEAFF

clone_size: -
d_call: TRBD1
v_call: TRBV29-1
j_call: TRBJ1-4
cdr3_nt: TGCAGCGTTGCCGACCGGGACAGACTCGAAAAACTGTTTTTT
cdr3_aa: CSVADRDRLEKLFF

clone_size: -
d_call: TRBD1
v_call: TRBV7-9
j_call: TRBJ2-5
cdr3_nt: TGTGCCAGCAGCCCACCACAGGGGGCGCCGTTAAAGACCCAGTACTTC
cdr3_aa: CASSPPQGAPLKTQYF

clone_size: -
d_call: -
v_call: TRBV29-1
j_call: TRBJ2-5
cdr3_nt: TGCAGCGTTGCAGGCCCGGCAGCGGAGACCCAGTACTTC
cdr3_aa: CSVAGPAAETQYF

clone_size: -
d_call: -
v_call: TRBV7-9
j_call: TRBJ1-2
cdr3_nt: TGTGCCAGCAGCGAACGGACAGCTAACTATGGCTACACCTTC
cdr3_aa: CASSERTANYGYTF

clone_size: few
d_call: -
v_call: TRBV30
j_call: TRBJ1-5
cdr3_nt: TGTGCCTGGAGTGCGGGGGGTGGCAATCAGCCCCAGCATTTT
cdr3_aa: CAWSAGGGNQPQHF

clone_size: few
d_call: TRBD2
v_call: TRBV10-3
j_call: TRBJ2-3
cdr3_nt: TGTGCCATCAGTCATATGGGACTAGCTAATCTTAGCACAGATACGCAGTATTTT
cdr3_aa: CAISHMGLANLSTDTQYF

clone_size: few
d_call: -
v_call: TRBV29-1
j_call: TRBJ2-7
cdr3_nt: TGCAGCGTTGGCCGGAACGAGCAGTACTTC
cdr3_aa: CSVGRNEQYF

clone_size: once
d_call: -
v_call: TRBV12-5
j_call: TRBJ2-1
cdr3_nt: TGTGCTAGTGGTTTGGTACTGGACCTCAGGAACAATGAGCAGTTCTTC
cdr3_aa: CASGLVLDLRNNEQFF

clone_size: few
d_call: TRBD1
v_call: TRBV7-2
j_call: TRBJ2-5
cdr3_nt: TGTGCCAGCAGCTTGGACAGGGGAGAGACCCAGTACTTC
cdr3_aa: CASSLDRGETQYF

clone_size: few
d_call: -
v_call: TRBV4-3
j_call: TRBJ2-3
cdr3_nt: TGCGCCAGCAGCGTCATGGGCACAGATACGCAGTATTTT
cdr3_aa: CASSVMGTDTQYF

clone_size: -
d_call: TRBD1
v_call: TRBV14
j_call: TRBJ2-1
cdr3_nt: TGTGCCAGCATCCATGGGACAGCCTACAATGAGCAGTTCTTC
cdr3_aa: CASIHGTAYNEQFF

clone_size: -
d_call: -
v_call: TRBV11-2
j_call: TRBJ2-7
cdr3_nt: TGTGCCAGCAGGTGGGCTGCGTCCTACGAGCAGTACTTC
cdr3_aa: CASRWAASYEQYF

clone_size: -
d_call: -
v_call: TRBV2
j_call: TRBJ2-7
cdr3_nt: TGTGCCAGCAGTGGTCAGGGTTACGAGCAGTACTTC
cdr3_aa: CASSGQGYEQYF

clone_size: -
d_call: TRBD2
v_call: TRBV7-2
j_call: TRBJ2-1
cdr3_nt: TGTGCCAGCAGCTGGACTAGAACCAATGAGCAGTTCTTC
cdr3_aa: CASSWTRTNEQFF

clone_size: -
d_call: -
v_call: TRBV23-1
j_call: TRBJ1-5
cdr3_nt: TGCGCCAGCAGTCAGGCGACAAGCAATGGCAATCAGCCCCAGCATTTT
cdr3_aa: CASSQATSNGNQPQHF

clone_size: -
d_call: -
v_call: TRBV25-1
j_call: TRBJ2-6
cdr3_nt: TGTGCCAGCAGTTTATCCGGGGACTCTGGGGCCAACGTCCTGACTTTC
cdr3_aa: CASSLSGDSGANVLTF

clone_size: few
d_call: TRBD1
v_call: TRBV18
j_call: TRBJ2-1
cdr3_nt: TGTGCCAGCTCACCCGAGACAGGGTACAATGAGCAGTTCTTC
cdr3_aa: CASSPETGYNEQFF

clone_size: -
d_call: -
v_call: TRBV20-1
j_call: TRBJ2-3
cdr3_nt: TGCAGTGCTCGAAGCACAGATACGCAGTATTTT
cdr3_aa: CSARSTDTQYF

clone_size: -
d_call: -
v_call: TRBV9
j_call: TRBJ2-2
cdr3_nt: TGTGCCAGCAGCGTAGTTGGGAACACCGGGGAGCTGTTTTTT
cdr3_aa: CASSVVGNTGELFF